The T cell receptor (beta chain) under discussion was sequenced for a study of blood T cell repertoires in COVID-19. Across the whole study: Some COVID-19 samples were acute and others convalescent; all came from the United States, Italy and Spain. PBMCs, B-cell-depleted T cells, or T cells were the source of the cDNA or gDNA that made up the material.

The sample holds one count of this clone. As originally analysed: Counts of nucleated cells, estimated from reference gene primer amplification, were obtained. Using immunoSEQ multiplex PCR, the repertoire was profiled, and TCRdb retains in-frame clones only, with some absent. V and J calls and clone size are copied from that table; D and trimming were computed from the DNA. The data hold hundreds of thousands of clones, with around 90% observed a single time. The CDR3 extends over 16 amino acids. Germline CDR1 is LNHDA and CDR2 is SQIVND (reference sequence). V gave up 5 bases and J gave up 1 base; unmatched junction bases: 10.

The sample comprised peripheral blood. The TCR sequence derives from a man in his sixties who had recovered from COVID-19. The rearrangement links TRBV19 to TRBJ2-7, with 8 bases matching TRBD1. The CDR3 sequence: CASSVTSGGSSYEQYF. In nucleotides, the CDR3 is TGTGCCAGTAGTGTCACTTCAGGGGGCTCATCCTACGAGCAGTACTTC.